This TCR beta chain stems from a study of control samples from healthy donors and cancer patients. Method: immunoSEQ multiplex PCR; TCRdb's copy keeps in-frame clones and lacks some. The sample contains around 80,000 clones, approximately 90% of which appear only once. The receptor comes from a woman aged 45-59 years in good health. The specimen was blood.

This CDR3 reads CASSQWGDYGYTF. The CDR3 coding sequence is TGTGCCAGCAGCCAGTGGGGTGACTATGGCTACACCTTC. The J gene is TRBJ1-2, the V gene TRBV3-1 (or the pseudogene TRBV3-2); D uncertain. The ends were cut back, 3 bases at V and 3 bases at J, with 8 bases in the middle. CDR1 is LGHDT, CDR2 YNNKEL, per germline (reference sequence). There are 13 residues in the CDR3.